The sequence of this T cell receptor beta chain was determined in a study of PD-1 blockade in mismatch repair-deficient tumors. About this clone: The antigen is not known.

All patients were mismatch repair deficient, assessed by either PCR or immunohistochemistry. TCRs were sequenced from three patients responding to pembrolizumab. Points from the study as a whole: Tumor-resident clones, often absent from pretreatment blood, expanded after pembrolizumab and then contracted.

This table comes from immunoSEQ multiplex PCR, and its TCRdb copy is limited to in-frame clones, with some not included. The sample has about 110,000 clones, over 60% seen once. This clonotype was obtained from an adult with mismatch repair-deficient cancer. Here the sequenced sample was peripheral blood, taken 60 weeks after starting pembrolizumab.

CDR3 nucleotides: TGCGCCAGCAGCCTTATAATAGGATCTAACTATGGCTACACCTTC. It specifies CASSLIIGSNYGYTF. The chain is built from TRBV4-3 and TRBJ1-2; no definite D call. The V end was cut by 4 bases, the J end by 0 bases, with 12 bases between. Germline V gene data show CDR1 as LGHNA and CDR2 as YSLEER. This CDR3 has 15 amino acids.